These T cell receptor beta chains were read from a single sample in a study of Graves' ophthalmopathy and Graves' hyperthyroidism. TCRdb processed the multiplex PCR reads anew with MiXCR; each CDR3 protein has one entry. This sample carries about 600,000 distinct CDR3 sequences, 35% to 40% of them seen once, and the ten largest clones take about 4.2%. Sequenced material: peripheral blood or thyroid tissue (not recorded which). Receptors were obtained from an adult man with Graves' hyperthyroidism. The conserved cysteine and the conserved F or W are not part of the CDR3 here.

TRBV6-2/TRBV6-3	ASSYSQLYTEAF
TRBV6-6	ASTPAGGLNQPQH
TRBV29-1	SVEDPGQGFEAF
TRBV27	ASSPTGTGVRETQY
TRBV19	ASMPWPSLFGANVLT
TRBV7-3	ASSGRTELAKNIQY
TRBV7-9	ATSVFPGYEQY
TRBV12-3/TRBV12-4	AGFKAGAGANVLT
TRBV2	ASSEGIAGTGELF
TRBV6-5	ASSYSGSGPRDQY
TRBV6-5	ASSLGRQKETQY
TRBV9	ASSPQTGHSNQPQH
TRBV7-2	ASSAGGFNQQTQY
TRBV5-1	ASRTGQGGETQY
TRBV25-1	ASSDPGPNQPQH
TRBV7-6	ASSFLTTGSSGANVLT
TRBV2	ASTLLINQPQH
TRBV20-1	SATQEESNYGYT
TRBV5-8	ASSLDPGPGNTIY
TRBV19	ASSMSQTYEQY
TRBV6-4	ASSEKTDTQY
TRBV6-1	ASSVSRRSSYEQY
TRBV12-5	ASGLTENQPQH
TRBV6-1	ASSEALRLLGQGAF
TRBV7-6	ASSPQGQAQY
TRBV12-3/TRBV12-4	ASRAGDFQPQH
TRBV15	ATSSYPPEQY
TRBV20-1	SARFRETQY
TRBV7-9	ASSPEHTEAF
TRBV20-1	SATRGPTVPSGNTIY
TRBV6-5	ASKAEDRNEQY
TRBV12-3/TRBV12-4	ASSFDRGYNYGYT
TRBV2	ASSGQSNQLQH
TRBV10-1	ARPRRIHYGYT
TRBV29-1	SVAPRQTNTEAF
TRBV7-9	ASSQVRDSYEQY
TRBV29-1	TFPPHGPHYEQY
TRBV30	AWSYVQAEAF
TRBV6-1	ASSERGINYGYT
TRBV29-1	SVEDQGGGYT
TRBV19	ASRKTGYGYT
TRBV19	ASSVRGGPTGYT
TRBV7-9	ASSLGLNTGELL
TRBV11-2	ASSRPGPQDNEQF
TRBV20-1	SAKSSGGVRNEQF
TRBV12-3/TRBV12-4	ASSLGGGMGNQPQH
TRBV24-1	ATSDPRTRGETQY